Following are 13 T cell receptor beta chains from one sample sequenced in a study of beta chain features in type 1 diabetes. Every bit of the isolated RNA underwent reverse transcription, so sequencing read expressed TCRB transcripts. Libraries were prepared by immunoSEQ multiplex PCR; TCRdb keeps only in-frame clonotypes and omits some of them. Of over 300,000 clones listed, less than 10% are singletons. The sequenced material came from central memory CD4+ T cells from blood. The receptors were sampled from a woman under 30 in good health.

V usage is TRBV6-5 and J usage is TRBJ1-1; no definite D call. Germline CDR1 is MNHEY and CDR2 is SVGAGI. CDR3 length: 13 amino acids. V lost 4 bases and J 1 base, leaving 7 bases between the germline ends. The CDR3 reads CASSSHRNTEAFF. Here the CDR3 DNA reads TGTGCCAGCAGTTCCCATAGGAACACTGAAGCTTTCTTT.

The chain links TRBV5-4 to TRBJ2-5; TRBD2 agrees at 7 bases. Germline V lookup: CDR1 SGHNT, CDR2 YYREEE (reference sequence). The CDR3 runs 15 residues. V lost 4 bases, J lost 5 bases, and 11 bases stayed unmatched. The CDR3 loop is CASSLTAGEHETQYF. The CDR3 coding sequence is TGTGCCAGCAGCCTAACGGCGGGAGAGCATGAGACCCAGTACTTC. Using reference TRBV5-4 and TRBJ2-5 for the parts outside the CDR3, the full variable domain is ETGVTQSPTHLIKTRGQQVTLRCSSQSGHNTVSWYQQALGQGPQFIFQYYREEENGRGNFPPRFSGLQFPNYSSELNVNALELDDSALYLCASSLTAGEHETQYFGPGTRLLVL.

The sample holds a few counts of this clone. CDR3 coding DNA: TGCGCCAGCAGCGGGGAGAGGCCCTATGATGAGCAGTTCTTC. Its translation is CASSGERPYDEQFF. This chain links TRBV5-1 with TRBJ2-1; tentatively, D is TRBD2 (5 bases). The V end lost 4 bases, the J end lost 8 bases, and 16 bases lay between the germline ends. Germline lookup yields CDR1 SGHRS and CDR2 YFSETQ. CDR3 length: 14 amino acids. The full variable domain, its missing parts supplied by reference TRBV5-1 and TRBJ2-1, is KAGVTQTPRYLIKTRGQQVTLSCSPISGHRSVSWYQQTPGQGLQFLFEYFSETQRNKGNFPGRFSGRQFSNSRSEMNVSTLELGDSALYLCASSGERPYDEQFFGPGTRLTVL.

CDR3 in amino acids: CASSLGLARNTGELFF. CDR3 nucleotide sequence: TGTGCCAGCAGCTTAGGTCTAGCCAGGAACACCGGGGAGCTGTTTTTT. This chain links TRBV11-2 with TRBJ2-2, with D possibly being TRBD2 (5 bases). V was clipped by 1 base and J by 1 base, with 10 bases between them. Germline values: CDR1 SGHAT, CDR2 FQNNGV. The CDR3 contains 16 residues.

V gene TRBV7-7 combines with J gene TRBJ2-1; D perhaps matches TRBD2 (5 bases). Germline CDR1 SSHAT, CDR2 FNYEAQ (reference sequence). The CDR3 is made up of 10 amino acids. In DNA form, the CDR3 reads TGTGTTTGTCCAGGACTTGTCGATTTCTTC. Translation gives CVCPGLVDFF.

The chain has TRBV5-6 and TRBJ2-7; D is unresolved. The length of the CDR3 is 11 residues. The V gene's germline CDR1 is SGHDT and CDR2 YYEEEE. V gave up 4 bases and J gave up 7 bases, with 9 bases separating them. The CDR3 nucleotides are TGTGCCAGCAGCACGGACCGGGAGCAGTACTTC. This gives the protein CASSTDREQYF.

This clone was recorded at least ten times. V usage is TRBV5-4 and J usage is TRBJ1-1; D is perhaps TRBD1 (5 bases). The germline CDR1 and CDR2 sequences are SGHNT and YYREEE (reference sequence). The V end was cut by 1 base, the J end by 0 bases, with 7 bases between. This CDR3 has 14 amino acids. The CDR3 DNA follows: TGTGCCAGCAGCTTGAGACAGCTGAACACTGAAGCTTTCTTT. It codes for CASSLRQLNTEAFF.

This clone appeared many times. The genes are TRBV29-1 and TRBJ2-1; no clear D. Germline-derived CDR1 and CDR2 are SQVTM and ANQGSEA. The CDR3 contains 15 residues. The V end lost 3 bases, the J end lost 0 bases, and 12 bases lay between the germline ends. In DNA form, the CDR3 reads TGCAGCGTTGAGAGGCTTCCTAGCTCCTACAATGAGCAGTTCTTC. Translation gives CSVERLPSSYNEQFF.

This clone was counted only a few times. Distinct nucleotide sequences in the sample also encode this CDR3. The J gene is TRBJ2-7, the V gene TRBV7-2; 10 nucleotides agree with TRBD2. The junction had 9 bases not matched to a gene; V was cut back by 8 bases and J by 2 bases. The germline V gene has CDR1 SGHTA and CDR2 FQGNSA. This CDR3 is built from 15 residues. The CDR3 coding sequence is TGTGCCAGCTCACTCGGGACTAGCGTAGCCTACGAGCAGTACTTC. Translating gives CASSLGTSVAYEQYF.

About this clone itself: Relative to the germline gene, one junction end is altered; a read error may explain this. The rearrangement joins TRBV6-5 to TRBJ2-7, with D perhaps TRBD2 (6 bases). The germline CDR1 and CDR2 sequences are MNHEY and SVGAGI. The CDR3 extends over 14 amino acids. CDR3 loop: CASSYSLRDSERYF. CDR3 DNA: TGTGCCAGCAGTTACTCGCTCCGGGACTCTGAGCGGTACTTC.

This chain connects TRBV5-4 to TRBJ2-3, with a possible D match to TRBD2 (5 bases). Germline-derived CDR1 and CDR2 are SGHNT and YYREEE (reference sequence). Trimming shortened V by 4 bases and J by 4 bases, and 13 bases separated the two germline ends. The length of the CDR3 is 14 residues. In DNA, the CDR3 is TGTGCCAGCAGCCAAGACTTTAGCGCAGATACGCAGTATTTT. Encoded protein: CASSQDFSADTQYF.

This clone occurred a few times. V and J are TRBV7-6 and TRBJ2-7, with no clear D. V was cut by 10 bases and J by 3 bases, with 10 bases left in between. The CDR3 is 11 residues long. Germline CDR1 and CDR2: SGHVS and FNYEAQ. This CDR3 is CAMCVDYEQYF. For the CDR3, the DNA is TGTGCCATGTGCGTGGACTACGAGCAGTACTTC.

This clone was recorded a few times. J is TRBJ2-1 and V is TRBV29-1, with 9 positions matching TRBD2. The V gene's germline CDR1 is SQVTM and CDR2 ANQGSEA. The CDR3 spans 18 residues. V trimming: 4 bases; J trimming: 0 bases; junction bases outside the gene matches: 13. The CDR3 DNA sequence: TGCAGCGTTGTTATACCTAGCGGGACACCCCGCTCCTACAATGAGCAGTTCTTC. Amino acid sequence: CSVVIPSGTPRSYNEQFF.